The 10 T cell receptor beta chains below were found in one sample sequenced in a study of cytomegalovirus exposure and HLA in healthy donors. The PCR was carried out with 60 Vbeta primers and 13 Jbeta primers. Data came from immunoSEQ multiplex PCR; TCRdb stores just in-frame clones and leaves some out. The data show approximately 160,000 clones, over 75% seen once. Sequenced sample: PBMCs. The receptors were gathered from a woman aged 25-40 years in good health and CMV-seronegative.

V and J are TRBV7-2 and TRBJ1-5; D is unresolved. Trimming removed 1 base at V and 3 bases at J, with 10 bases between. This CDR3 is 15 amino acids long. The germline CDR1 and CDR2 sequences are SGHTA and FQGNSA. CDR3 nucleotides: TGTGCCAGCAGCTTAGGCCCCGGGGACAATCAGCCCCAGCATTTT. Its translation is CASSLGPGDNQPQHF.

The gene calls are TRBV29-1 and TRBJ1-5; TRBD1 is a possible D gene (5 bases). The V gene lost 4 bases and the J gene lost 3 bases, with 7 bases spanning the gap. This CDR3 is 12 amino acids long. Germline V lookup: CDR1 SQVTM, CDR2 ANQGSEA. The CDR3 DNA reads TGCAGCGTTGCGGGGGTCAATCAGCCCCAGCATTTT. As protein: CSVAGVNQPQHF.

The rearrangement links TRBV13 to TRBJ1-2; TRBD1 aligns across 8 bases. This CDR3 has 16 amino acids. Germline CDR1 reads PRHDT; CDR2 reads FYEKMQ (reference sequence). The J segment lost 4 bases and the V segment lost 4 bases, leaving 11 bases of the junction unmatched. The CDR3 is CASSSGGQGPSYGYTF. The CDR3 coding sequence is TGTGCCAGCAGCTCCGGTGGACAGGGCCCCTCCTATGGCTACACCTTC.

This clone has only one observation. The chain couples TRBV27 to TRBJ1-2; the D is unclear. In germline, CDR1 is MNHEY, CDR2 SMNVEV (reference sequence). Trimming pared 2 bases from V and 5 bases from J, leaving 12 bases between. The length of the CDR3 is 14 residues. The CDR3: CASSLRLGGYGYTF. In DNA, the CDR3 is TGTGCCAGCAGTTTAAGGTTAGGAGGGTATGGCTACACCTTC.

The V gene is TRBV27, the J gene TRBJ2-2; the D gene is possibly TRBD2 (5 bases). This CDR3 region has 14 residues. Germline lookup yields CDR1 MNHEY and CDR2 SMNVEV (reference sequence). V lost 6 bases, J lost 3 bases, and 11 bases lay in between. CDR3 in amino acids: CASSPTRDTGELFF. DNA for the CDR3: TGTGCCAGCAGCCCTACTAGGGACACCGGGGAGCTGTTTTTT.

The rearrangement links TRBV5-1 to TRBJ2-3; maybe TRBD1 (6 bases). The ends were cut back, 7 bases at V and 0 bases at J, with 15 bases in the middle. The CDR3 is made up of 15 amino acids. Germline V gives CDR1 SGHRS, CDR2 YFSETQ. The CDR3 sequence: CASLKGDASTDTQYF. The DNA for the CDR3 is TGCGCCAGCCTCAAGGGGGACGCTAGCACAGATACGCAGTATTTT.

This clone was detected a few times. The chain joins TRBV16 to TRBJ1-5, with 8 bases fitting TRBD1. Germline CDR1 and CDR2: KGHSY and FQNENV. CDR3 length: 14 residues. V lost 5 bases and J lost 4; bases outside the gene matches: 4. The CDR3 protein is CASSSGQANQPQHF. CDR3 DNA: TGTGCCAGCAGCTCGGGACAGGCTAATCAGCCCCAGCATTTT.

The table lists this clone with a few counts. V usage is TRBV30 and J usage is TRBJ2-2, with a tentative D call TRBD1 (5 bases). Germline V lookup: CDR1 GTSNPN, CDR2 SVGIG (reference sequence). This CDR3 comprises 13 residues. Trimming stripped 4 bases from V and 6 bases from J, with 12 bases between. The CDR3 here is CAWTGRAAGELFF. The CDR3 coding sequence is TGTGCCTGGACGGGCAGGGCGGCCGGGGAGCTGTTTTTT.

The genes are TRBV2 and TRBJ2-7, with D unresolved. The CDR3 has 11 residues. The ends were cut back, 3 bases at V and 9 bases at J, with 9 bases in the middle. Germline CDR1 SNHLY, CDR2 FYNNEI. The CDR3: CASSDLSPQYF. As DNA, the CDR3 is TGTGCCAGCAGTGACCTAAGCCCGCAGTACTTC.

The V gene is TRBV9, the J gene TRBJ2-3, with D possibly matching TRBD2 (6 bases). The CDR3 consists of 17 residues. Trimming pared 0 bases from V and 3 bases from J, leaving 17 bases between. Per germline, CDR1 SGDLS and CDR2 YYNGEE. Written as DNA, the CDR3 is TGTGCCAGCAGCGTAGAAGGCGGGACCATACCTACAGATACGCAGTATTTT. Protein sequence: CASSVEGGTIPTDTQYF.